The sequence of this T cell receptor (beta chain) was determined in a study of cytomegalovirus exposure and HLA in healthy donors. Germline values: CDR1 SEHNR, CDR2 FQNEAQ (reference sequence). The CDR3 is made up of 14 amino acids. The junction had 6 bases not matched to a gene; V was cut back by 3 bases and J by 5 bases. PCR used 60 Vbeta primers and 13 Jbeta primers. The assay was immunoSEQ multiplex PCR, and TCRdb's table has in-frame clones only and misses some. The sample lists 170,000 or so clones, roughly 75% occurring once. Unrecorded immune exposure was likely among donors, who were nominally healthy when sampled. Only a few counts were recorded for this clone.

The specimen was PBMCs. The rearrangement uses TRBV7-9 and TRBJ1-1, with 7 bases aligning to TRBD1. This TCR was recovered from a woman aged 45-59 years in good health and CMV-seropositive. As DNA, the CDR3 is TGTGCCAGCAGCTTTGGACAGGTAGGGACTGAAGCTTTCTTT. This codes for CASSFGQVGTEAFF.